This entry features one T cell receptor beta chain sequence. CDR1 is MDHEN, CDR2 SYDVKM, per germline. With 7 bases clipped from V and 3 bases from J, the junction kept 3 bases outside the gene matches. There are 13 residues in the CDR3. The record originates from a study of tumor T cells in aggressive B-cell lymphoma. Measured with immunoSEQ multiplex PCR; TCRdb has only the in-frame clones, and not every one. The sample gives more than 2,500 clones, about 90% of which show up once; 6% to 7.5% is in the top ten. Source material: tumor tissue. The clonotype originates from an adult with diffuse large B cell lymphoma. The V and J genes are TRBV28 and TRBJ2-7, with 10 bases that match TRBD2. The CDR3 here is CASTASGSYEQYF. CDR3 bases: TGTGCCAGCACGGCTAGCGGGAGCTACGAGCAGTACTTC.